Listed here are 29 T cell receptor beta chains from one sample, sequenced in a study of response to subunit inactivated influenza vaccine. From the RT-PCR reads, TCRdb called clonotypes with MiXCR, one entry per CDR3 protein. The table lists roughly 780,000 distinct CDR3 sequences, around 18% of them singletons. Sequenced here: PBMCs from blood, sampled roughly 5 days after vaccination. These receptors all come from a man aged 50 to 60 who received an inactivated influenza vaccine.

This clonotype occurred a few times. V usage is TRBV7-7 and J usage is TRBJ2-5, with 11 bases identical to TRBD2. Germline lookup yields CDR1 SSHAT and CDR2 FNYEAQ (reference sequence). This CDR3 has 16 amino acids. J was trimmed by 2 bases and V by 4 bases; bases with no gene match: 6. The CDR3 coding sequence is TGTGCCAGCAGCTCATTAGCGGGAGGGCTTCAAGAGACCCAGTACTTC. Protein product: CASSSLAGGLQETQYF.

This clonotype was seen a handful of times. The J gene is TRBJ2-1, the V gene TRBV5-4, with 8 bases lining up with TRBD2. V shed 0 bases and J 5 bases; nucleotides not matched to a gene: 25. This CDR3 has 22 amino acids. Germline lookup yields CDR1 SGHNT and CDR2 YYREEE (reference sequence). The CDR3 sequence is CASSLGYFEGLAGGGTNNEQFF. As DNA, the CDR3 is TGTGCCAGCAGCTTGGGTTATTTCGAAGGTCTAGCGGGCGGGGGGACGAACAATGAGCAGTTCTTC.

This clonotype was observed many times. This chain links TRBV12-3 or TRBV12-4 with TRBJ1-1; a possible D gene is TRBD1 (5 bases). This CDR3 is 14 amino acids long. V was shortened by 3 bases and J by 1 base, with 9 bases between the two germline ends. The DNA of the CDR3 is TGTGCCAGCAGTTTCGGGGGGAGGAACACTGAAGCTTTCTTT. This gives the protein CASSFGGRNTEAFF.

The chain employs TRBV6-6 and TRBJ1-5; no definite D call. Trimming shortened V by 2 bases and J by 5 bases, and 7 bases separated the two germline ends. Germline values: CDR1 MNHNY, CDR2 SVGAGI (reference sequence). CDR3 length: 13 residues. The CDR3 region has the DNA TGTGCCAGCAGTTACGCAGATTATCAGCCCCAGCATTTT. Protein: CASSYADYQPQHF.

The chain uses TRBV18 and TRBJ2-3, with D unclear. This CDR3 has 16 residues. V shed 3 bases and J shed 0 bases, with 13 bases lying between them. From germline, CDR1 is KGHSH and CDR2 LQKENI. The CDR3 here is CASSPLPGSSTDTQYF. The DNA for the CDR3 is TGTGCCAGCTCACCCCTACCCGGGTCGAGCACAGATACGCAGTATTTT.

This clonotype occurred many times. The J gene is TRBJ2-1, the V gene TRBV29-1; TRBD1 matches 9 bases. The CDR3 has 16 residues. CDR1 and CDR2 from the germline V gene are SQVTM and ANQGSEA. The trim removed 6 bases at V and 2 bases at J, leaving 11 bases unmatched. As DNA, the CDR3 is TGCAGCGTCGGCCGGCGGGACAGGGTCCCCTACAATGAGCAGTTCTTC. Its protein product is CSVGRRDRVPYNEQFF.

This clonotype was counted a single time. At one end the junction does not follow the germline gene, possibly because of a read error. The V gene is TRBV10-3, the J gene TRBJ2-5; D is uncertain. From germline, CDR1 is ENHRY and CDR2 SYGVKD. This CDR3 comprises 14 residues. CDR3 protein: CAISELKLQDTQYF. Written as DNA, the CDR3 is TGTGCCATCAGTGAGCTTAAACTCCAAGATACCCAGTACTTC.

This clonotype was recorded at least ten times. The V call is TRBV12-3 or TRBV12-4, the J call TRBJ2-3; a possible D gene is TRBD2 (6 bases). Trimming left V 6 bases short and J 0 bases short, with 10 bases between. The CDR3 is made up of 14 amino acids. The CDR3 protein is CASSYGTSTDTQYF. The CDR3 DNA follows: TGTGCCAGCAGCTACGGGACTAGCACAGATACGCAGTATTTT.

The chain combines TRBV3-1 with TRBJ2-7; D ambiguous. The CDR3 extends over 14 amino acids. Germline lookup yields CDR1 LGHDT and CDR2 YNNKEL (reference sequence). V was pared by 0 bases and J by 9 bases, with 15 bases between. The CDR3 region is CASSQESGPTGQYF. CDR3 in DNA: TGTGCCAGCAGCCAAGAATCAGGACCGACGGGGCAGTACTTC.

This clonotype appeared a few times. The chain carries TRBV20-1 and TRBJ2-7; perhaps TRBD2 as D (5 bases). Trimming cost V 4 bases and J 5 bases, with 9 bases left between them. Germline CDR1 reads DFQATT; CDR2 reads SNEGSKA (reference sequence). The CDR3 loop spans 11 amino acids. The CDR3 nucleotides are TGCAGTGCTACCGCGGGCCACGAGCAGTACTTC. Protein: CSATAGHEQYF.

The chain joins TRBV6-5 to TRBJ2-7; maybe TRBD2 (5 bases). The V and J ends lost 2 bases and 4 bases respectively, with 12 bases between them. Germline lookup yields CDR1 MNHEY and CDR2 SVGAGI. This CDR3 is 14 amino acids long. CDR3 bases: TGTGCCAGCAGTTACCTCGGGGAAGGATACGAGCAGTACTTC. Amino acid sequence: CASSYLGEGYEQYF.

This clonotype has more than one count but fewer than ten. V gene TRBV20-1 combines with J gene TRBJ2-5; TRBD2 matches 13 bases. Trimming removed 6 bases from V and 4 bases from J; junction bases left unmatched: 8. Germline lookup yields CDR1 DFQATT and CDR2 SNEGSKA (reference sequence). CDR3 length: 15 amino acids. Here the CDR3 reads CSAAQGLAGRETQYF. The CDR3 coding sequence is TGCAGTGCGGCCCAGGGACTAGCGGGGAGAGAGACCCAGTACTTC.

The CDR3 sequence: CASSLDGTRTDTQYF. The CDR3 coding sequence is TGCGCCAGCAGCTTGGACGGGACTAGAACAGATACGCAGTATTTT. The genes are TRBV5-1 and TRBJ2-3, with TRBD2 matching over 8 bases. There are 15 residues in the CDR3. The V and J ends lost 0 bases and 3 bases, in that order; junction bases with no gene match: 3. Germline values: CDR1 SGHRS, CDR2 YFSETQ.

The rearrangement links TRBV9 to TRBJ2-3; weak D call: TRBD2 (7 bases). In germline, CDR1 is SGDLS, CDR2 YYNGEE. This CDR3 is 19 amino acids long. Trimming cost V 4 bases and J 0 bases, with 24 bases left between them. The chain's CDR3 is CASSPFEGGGLTSTDTQYF. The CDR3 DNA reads TGTGCCAGCAGCCCCTTCGAGGGGGGGGGACTAACTAGCACAGATACGCAGTATTTT.

The CDR3 loop is CASSQETGAMNTEAFF. The CDR3 DNA follows: TGCGCCAGCAGCCAAGAGACAGGGGCTATGAACACTGAAGCTTTCTTT. The V and J genes are TRBV4-1 and TRBJ1-1; 8 nucleotides match TRBD1. This CDR3 is 16 amino acids long. Losses at the gene ends were 0 bases for V and 0 bases for J; bases not matched to a gene: 3. CDR1 is MGHRA and CDR2 is YSYEKL in the germline V gene.

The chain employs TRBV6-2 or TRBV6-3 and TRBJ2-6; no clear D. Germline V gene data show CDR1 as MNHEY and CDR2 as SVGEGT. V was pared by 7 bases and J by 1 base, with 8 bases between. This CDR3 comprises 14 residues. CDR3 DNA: TGTGCCAGCAACCCCCTATCTGGGGCCAACGTCCTGACTTTC. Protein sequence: CASNPLSGANVLTF.

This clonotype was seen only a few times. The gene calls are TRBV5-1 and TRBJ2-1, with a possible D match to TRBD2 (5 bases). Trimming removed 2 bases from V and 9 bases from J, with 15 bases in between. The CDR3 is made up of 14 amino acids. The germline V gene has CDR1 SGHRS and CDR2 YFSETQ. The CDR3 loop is CASSLSHGVVEQFF. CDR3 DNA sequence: TGCGCCAGCAGCTTATCCCACGGGGTGGTTGAGCAGTTCTTC. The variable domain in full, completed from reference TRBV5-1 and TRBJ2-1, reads KAGVTQTPRYLIKTRGQQVTLSCSPISGHRSVSWYQQTPGQGLQFLFEYFSETQRNKGNFPGRFSGRQFSNSRSEMNVSTLELGDSALYLCASSLSHGVVEQFFGPGTRLTVL.

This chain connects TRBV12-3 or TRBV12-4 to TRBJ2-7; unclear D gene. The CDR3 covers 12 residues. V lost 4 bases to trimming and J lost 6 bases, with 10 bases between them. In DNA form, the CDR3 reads TGTGCCAGCAGTTCGATACTTGGCGAGCAGTACTTC. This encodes CASSSILGEQYF.

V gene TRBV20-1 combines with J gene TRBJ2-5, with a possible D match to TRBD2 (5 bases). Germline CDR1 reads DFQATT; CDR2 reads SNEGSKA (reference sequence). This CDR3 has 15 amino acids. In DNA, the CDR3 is TGCAGCGCCAACGAAGCGAGCGGCTTTCAAGAGACCCAGTACTTC. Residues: CSANEASGFQETQYF.

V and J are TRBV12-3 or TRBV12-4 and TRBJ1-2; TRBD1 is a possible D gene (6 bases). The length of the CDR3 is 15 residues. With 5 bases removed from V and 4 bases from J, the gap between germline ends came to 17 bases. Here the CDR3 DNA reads TGTGCCAGCAGTGTCTATATACAGGGAACCTATGGCTACACCTTC. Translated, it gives CASSVYIQGTYGYTF.

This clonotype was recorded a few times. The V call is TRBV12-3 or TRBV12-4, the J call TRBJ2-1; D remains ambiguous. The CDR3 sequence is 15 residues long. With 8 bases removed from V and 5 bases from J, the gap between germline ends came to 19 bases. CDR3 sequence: CASSLGYRDDNEQFF. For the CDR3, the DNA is TGTGCCAGCTCCTTAGGGTACCGCGATGACAATGAGCAGTTCTTC.

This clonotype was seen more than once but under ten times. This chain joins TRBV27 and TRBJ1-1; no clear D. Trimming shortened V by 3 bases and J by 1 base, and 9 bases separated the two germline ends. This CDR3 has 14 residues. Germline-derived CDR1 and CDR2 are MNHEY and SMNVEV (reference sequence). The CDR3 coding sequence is TGTGCCAGCAGTTTGACGAGGAAGAACACTGAAGCTTTCTTT. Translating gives CASSLTRKNTEAFF.

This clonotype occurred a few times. The CDR3: CASSPGRSGWGEQFF. The CDR3 DNA reads as TGTGCCAGCAGTCCTGGGAGGTCGGGATGGGGTGAGCAGTTCTTC. The chain joins TRBV12-3 or TRBV12-4 to TRBJ2-1; D possibly corresponds to TRBD2 (6 bases). V was pared by 5 bases and J by 9 bases, with 20 bases between. The CDR3 sequence is 15 residues long.

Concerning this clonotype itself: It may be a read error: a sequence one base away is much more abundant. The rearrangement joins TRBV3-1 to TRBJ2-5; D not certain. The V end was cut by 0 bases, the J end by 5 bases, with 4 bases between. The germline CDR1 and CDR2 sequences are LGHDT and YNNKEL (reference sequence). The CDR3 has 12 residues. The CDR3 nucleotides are TGTGCCAGCAGCCAAGAATCCGAGACCCAGTACTTC. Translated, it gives CASSQESETQYF.

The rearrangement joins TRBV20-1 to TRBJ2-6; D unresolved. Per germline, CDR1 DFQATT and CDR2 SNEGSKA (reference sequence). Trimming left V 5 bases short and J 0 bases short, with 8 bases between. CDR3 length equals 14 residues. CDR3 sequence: CSAAADSGANVLTF. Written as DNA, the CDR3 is TGCAGTGCTGCAGCCGACTCTGGGGCCAACGTCCTGACTTTC.

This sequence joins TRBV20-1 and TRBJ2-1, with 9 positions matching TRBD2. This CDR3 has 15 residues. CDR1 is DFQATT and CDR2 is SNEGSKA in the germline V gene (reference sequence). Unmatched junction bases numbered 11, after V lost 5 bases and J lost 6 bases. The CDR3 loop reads CSALSRGLASNEQFF. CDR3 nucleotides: TGCAGTGCTTTAAGCCGGGGACTAGCCAGCAATGAGCAGTTCTTC.

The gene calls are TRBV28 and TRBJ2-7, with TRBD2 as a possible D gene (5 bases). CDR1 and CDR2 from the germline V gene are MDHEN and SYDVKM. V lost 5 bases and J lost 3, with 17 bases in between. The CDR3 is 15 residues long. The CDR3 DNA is TGTGCCAGCAGTCGCCCAAGGTCGGGGATCTACGAGCAGTACTTC. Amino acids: CASSRPRSGIYEQYF.

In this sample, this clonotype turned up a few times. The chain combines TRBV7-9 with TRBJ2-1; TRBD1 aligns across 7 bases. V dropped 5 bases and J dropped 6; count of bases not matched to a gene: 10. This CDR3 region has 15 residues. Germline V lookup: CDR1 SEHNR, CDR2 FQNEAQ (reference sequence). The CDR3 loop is CASSGGQVRFNEQFF. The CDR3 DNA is TGTGCCAGCAGCGGAGGACAGGTGAGGTTCAATGAGCAGTTCTTC.

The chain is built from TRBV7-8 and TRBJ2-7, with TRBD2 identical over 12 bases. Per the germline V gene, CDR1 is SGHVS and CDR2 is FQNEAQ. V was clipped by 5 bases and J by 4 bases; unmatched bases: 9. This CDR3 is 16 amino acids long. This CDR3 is CASSPGTSGSRYEQYF. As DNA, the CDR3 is TGTGCCAGCAGCCCGGGGACTAGCGGGTCCAGGTACGAGCAGTACTTC.